This T cell receptor (beta chain) stems from a study of early T cells in non-severe SARS-CoV-2 infection. In the study overall: The authors sequenced bulk RNA from unsorted whole blood, leaving chains unpaired. Study-wide results and limits: Anti-spike CD8 specificities were favored by VDJdb matching, whose results missed private and CD4 specificities.

Individual cDNA molecules were tagged with unique molecular identifiers. TCRdb ran MiXCR on the 5' RACE reads and lists one entry per CDR3 protein. Altogether approximately 19,000 distinct CDR3 sequences are present, over 5% being singletons, with the ten largest covering roughly 6%. This clonotype was seen at least ten times. The antigen remains unidentified. This CDR3 spans 14 amino acids. V gave up 0 bases and J gave up 5 bases; unmatched junction bases: 3. Germline lookup yields CDR1 DFQATT and CDR2 SNEGSKA (reference sequence). Sequencing used whole blood. The V gene is TRBV20-1, the J gene TRBJ2-1, with 8 bases identical to TRBD2. This sequence was found in an adult who was a healthcare worker with PCR-confirmed SARS-CoV-2 infection or an uninfected control (not recorded which). CDR3 amino acids: CSARDGLADNEQFF. CDR3 bases: TGCAGTGCTAGAGACGGACTAGCAGACAATGAGCAGTTCTTC.